This record covers a single TCR beta chain. The antigen is unknown. This sample stems from a study of T cell responses to AZD1222 COVID-19 vaccine. The CDR3 is 16 amino acids. The germline CDR1 and CDR2 sequences are ENHRY and SYGVKD. V lost 4 bases and J lost 0; bases outside the gene matches: 6. Measured with immunoSEQ multiplex PCR; TCRdb has only the in-frame clones, and not every one. The table lists about 120,000 clones, approximately 86% of them singletons, with 2.4% in the top ten. Study-level findings and limits: Only a handful of AZD1222 recipients, roughly six in all, had baseline seropositivity.

This sequence originates from an adult in good health. J is TRBJ2-1 and V is TRBV10-3, with 7 nucleotides matching TRBD2. This specimen consisted of peripheral blood, obtained on day 0 of AZD1222 vaccination. CDR3 in DNA: TGTGCCATCAGTGGAGCGAGCGGGGCCTCCTACAATGAGCAGTTCTTC. This codes for CAISGASGASYNEQFF.